Each of the 17 T cell receptor beta chains below was sequenced from the same sample in a study of OX40 agonist ivuxolimab in advanced cancers. Some clones are missing from TCRdb's copy, which holds only in-frame ones; the method was immunoSEQ multiplex PCR. The sample has roughly 70,000 clones; over 80% are singletons. Sequencing was performed on CD4+ or CD8+ T cells sorted from blood, taken in a trial of the OX40 agonist ivuxolimab. The receptors shown here come from an adult with an advanced solid tumor such as melanoma, head and neck, liver or kidney cancer.

This clone appeared a single time. This sequence joins TRBV4-1 and TRBJ2-1; 7 nucleotides line up with TRBD2. The CDR3 runs to 16 residues. The germline gives CDR1 MGHRA, CDR2 YSYEKL. V gave up 3 bases and J gave up 1 base; unmatched junction bases: 6. The CDR3 DNA follows: TGCGCCAGCAGCCAGTCTAGCGGACTTTCCTACAATGAGCAGTTCTTC. Its translation: CASSQSSGLSYNEQFF.

This chain uses TRBV5-5 with TRBJ1-1; D is unclear. Germline loops: CDR1 SGHKS, CDR2 YYEKEE (reference sequence). The CDR3 covers 14 residues. Trimming left V 2 bases short and J 1 base short, with 9 bases between. CDR3 bases: TGTGCCAGCAGCTTACCCGAGGAGAACACTGAAGCTTTCTTT. It specifies CASSLPEENTEAFF.

The chain employs TRBV4-1 and TRBJ2-3; D is ambiguous. The CDR3 loop spans 13 amino acids. The germline gives CDR1 MGHRA, CDR2 YSYEKL. The germline V and J ends were trimmed by 0 bases and 9 bases, with 10 bases remaining between them. Here the CDR3 DNA reads TGCGCCAGCAGCCAAGATCTAGGATCGACGCAGTATTTT. Translated, it gives CASSQDLGSTQYF.

The chain joins TRBV11-3 to TRBJ1-1; 7 positions match TRBD1. Per germline, CDR1 SGHNT and CDR2 YENEEA. The CDR3 is 12 amino acids. With V trimmed by 5 bases and J by 6 bases, 3 bases remained unmatched. The CDR3 nucleotides are TGTGCCAGCAGCGACGGGACAGCTGAAGCTTTCTTT. Protein product: CASSDGTAEAFF.

This clone appeared a few times. The chain employs TRBV7-9 and TRBJ1-1; D perhaps matches TRBD1 (6 bases). V was shortened by 4 bases and J by 7 bases, with 10 bases between the two germline ends. This CDR3 has 12 amino acids. In germline, CDR1 is SEHNR, CDR2 FQNEAQ (reference sequence). For the CDR3, the DNA is TGTGCCAGCAGCTCAGGGGTCCTTGAAGCTTTCTTT. Amino acids: CASSSGVLEAFF.

The chain couples TRBV20-1 to TRBJ1-1; no clear D gene. The germline CDR1 and CDR2 sequences are DFQATT and SNEGSKA (reference sequence). The CDR3 is 11 amino acids. V lost 0 bases to trimming and J lost 11 bases, with 10 bases between them. Here the CDR3 DNA reads TGCAGTGCTAGAGAGGGCCTGGGGGCTTTCTTT. It yields the protein CSAREGLGAFF.

The chain combines TRBV28 with TRBJ1-2, with D tentatively TRBD1 (5 bases). Trimming removed 6 bases at V and 4 bases at J, with 18 bases between. The CDR3 totals 15 residues. Germline V gene data show CDR1 as MDHEN and CDR2 as SYDVKM. The CDR3 DNA sequence: TGTGCCAGCAGGTATCAGGGACTAACGCTCTATGGCTACACCTTC. Translating gives CASRYQGLTLYGYTF.

In nucleotides, the CDR3 is TGCGCCAGCAGCCTAGGCAGGAACACCGGGGAGCTGTTTTTT. It is translated as CASSLGRNTGELFF. The genes are TRBV4-3 and TRBJ2-2; D is unresolved. The CDR3 consists of 14 residues. The V end lost 4 bases, the J end lost 1 base, and 7 bases lay between the germline ends. Germline V gene data show CDR1 as LGHNA and CDR2 as YSLEER.

For the CDR3, the DNA is TGTGCCAGCAGTTTCCGAGCGGGAGCGGGCGATGAGCAGTTCTTC. It yields the protein CASSFRAGAGDEQFF. This chain connects TRBV7-9 to TRBJ2-1, with 8 positions matching TRBD2. The CDR3 consists of 15 residues. Germline V gives CDR1 SEHNR, CDR2 FQNEAQ (reference sequence). With V trimmed by 6 bases and J by 8 bases, 12 bases remained unmatched.

This rearrangement joins TRBV11-2 to TRBJ2-7, with TRBD2 identical over 8 bases. V was pared by 2 bases and J by 6 bases, with 3 bases of the junction left unmatched. This CDR3 is 13 amino acids long. The germline CDR1 and CDR2 sequences are SGHAT and FQNNGV. CDR3 sequence reads: CASSLPTSVEQYF. The CDR3 DNA reads TGTGCCAGCAGCTTACCGACTAGCGTCGAGCAGTACTTC.

This chain links TRBV5-4 with TRBJ1-1; D is possibly TRBD1 (5 bases). The V and J ends lost 6 bases and 5 bases respectively, with 14 bases between them. The germline V gene encodes CDR1 SGHNT and CDR2 YYREEE (reference sequence). The CDR3 length is 13 residues. The CDR3 loop is CASKARWGTEAFF. DNA of the CDR3: TGTGCCAGCAAAGCAAGATGGGGGACTGAAGCTTTCTTT.

The chain has TRBV28 and TRBJ2-5; D uncertain. The CDR3 is 16 amino acids. The V end was cut by 1 base, the J end by 4 bases, with 16 bases between. Germline V gene lookup returns CDR1 MDHEN and CDR2 SYDVKM. The CDR3 spells CASSLFDLVGTETQYF. For the CDR3, the DNA is TGTGCCAGCAGTTTATTCGATCTAGTTGGTACAGAGACCCAGTACTTC.

The chain uses TRBV10-3 and TRBJ2-7, with D perhaps matching TRBD2 (7 bases). Trimming left V 3 bases short and J 3 bases short, with 15 bases between. This CDR3 has 15 residues. Germline V gives CDR1 ENHRY, CDR2 SYGVKD. CDR3 residues: CAISDLAEGDYEQYF. CDR3 bases: TGTGCCATCAGTGACCTAGCGGAGGGGGACTACGAGCAGTACTTC.

J is TRBJ1-5 and V is TRBV27; the D gene is possibly TRBD1 (5 bases). V was trimmed by 5 bases and J by 6 bases, leaving 20 bases between them. This CDR3 is built from 16 residues. Germline V CDR1 and CDR2: MNHEY, SMNVEV (reference sequence). The CDR3 reads CASSPRDALRGQPQHF. In DNA form, the CDR3 reads TGTGCCAGCAGTCCCCGGGACGCCCTCCGTGGTCAGCCCCAGCATTTT.

CDR3 protein: CASTTGRSGPFWHQPQHF. Here the CDR3 DNA reads TGTGCCAGCACCACGGGGAGGTCGGGGCCCTTTTGGCATCAGCCCCAGCATTTT. The chain recombines TRBV28 with TRBJ1-5; tentatively, D is TRBD1 (5 bases). The germline V and J ends were trimmed by 7 bases and 5 bases, with 27 bases remaining between them. CDR1 is MDHEN, CDR2 SYDVKM, per germline. The CDR3 runs 18 residues.

The J gene is TRBJ1-2, the V gene TRBV27; unclear D gene. The CDR3 totals 13 residues. Germline CDR1 MNHEY, CDR2 SMNVEV (reference sequence). V lost 5 bases to trimming and J lost 2 bases, with 9 bases between them. The CDR3 is CASSLGRNYGYTF. Written as DNA, the CDR3 is TGTGCCAGCAGTCTTGGACGGAACTATGGCTACACCTTC.

The sample holds a few counts of this clone. The chain carries TRBV2 and TRBJ1-1, with D uncertain. This CDR3 has 13 residues. CDR1 and CDR2 from the germline V gene are SNHLY and FYNNEI. Trimming removed 1 base at V and 5 bases at J, with 8 bases between. The DNA for the CDR3 is TGTGCCAGCAGTGAAGGGGGTTTGACTGAAGCTTTCTTT. Protein: CASSEGGLTEAFF.